This T cell receptor beta chain appears in the sequencing data of a study of control samples from healthy donors and cancer patients. TCRdb's copy holds only in-frame clones and misses some; the assay was immunoSEQ multiplex PCR. The sample gives 2,000 to 3,000 clones, around 96% of which show up once; about 10% is in the top ten. The V end lost 3 bases, the J end lost 7 bases, and 10 bases lay between the germline ends. The CDR3 totals 13 residues. The chain has TRBV12-3 or TRBV12-4 and TRBJ1-5, with D possibly TRBD1 on 5 matching bases. This TCR was sampled from an older man with colorectal cancer. The sample comprised PBMCs. In nucleotides, the CDR3 is TGTGCCAGCAGTTTCGGGGGGGACCAGCCCCAGCATTTT. Amino acids: CASSFGGDQPQHF.